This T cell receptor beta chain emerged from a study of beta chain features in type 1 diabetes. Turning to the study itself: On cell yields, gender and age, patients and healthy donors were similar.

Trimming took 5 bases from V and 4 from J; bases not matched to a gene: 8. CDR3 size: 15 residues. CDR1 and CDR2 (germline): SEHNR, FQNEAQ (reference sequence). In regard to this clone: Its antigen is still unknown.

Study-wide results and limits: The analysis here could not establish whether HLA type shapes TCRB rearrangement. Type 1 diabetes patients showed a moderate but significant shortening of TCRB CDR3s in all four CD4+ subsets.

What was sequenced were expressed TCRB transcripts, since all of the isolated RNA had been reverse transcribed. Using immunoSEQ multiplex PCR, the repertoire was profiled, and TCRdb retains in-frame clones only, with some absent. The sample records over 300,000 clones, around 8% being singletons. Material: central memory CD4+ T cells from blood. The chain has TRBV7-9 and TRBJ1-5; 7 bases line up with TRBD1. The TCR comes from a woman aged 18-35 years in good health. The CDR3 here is CASSHDRAGNQPQHF. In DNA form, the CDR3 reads TGTGCCAGCAGCCACGACAGGGCAGGGAATCAGCCCCAGCATTTT.